This is a list of T cell receptor beta chains from one sample in a study of CD8+CD57+ T cells in acquired aplastic anemia. MiXCR was run by TCRdb on the reads, yielding one entry per CDR3 protein. The sample carries some 120,000 distinct CDR3 sequences, approximately 50% recorded once. The sample was sorted CD4+, CD8+, or CD8+CD57+ T cells (not recorded which) from PBMCs. Receptor source: a human donor with aplastic anemia. Each CDR3 is given with its conserved first and last residue. The order of the fields is D gene, J gene, V gene, clone size, CDR3 protein, CDR3 DNA. A D gene is named only where the DNA matches it firmly. The listing skips clone size in some rows; elsewhere it reads once, few, many or a size class.

NA	TRBJ2-6	TRBV15	many	CATSRDSSSGANVLTF	TGTGCCACCAGCAGAGATTCTTCCTCTGGGGCCAACGTCCTGACTTTC
NA	TRBJ1-2	TRBV27	few	CASTPKGVSSPYGYTF	TGTGCCAGCACCCCCAAGGGGGTCTCCTCTCCATATGGCTACACCTTC
NA	TRBJ1-6	TRBV12-3/TRBV12-4	NA	CASSFFGGNSPLHF	TGTGCCAGCAGTTTCTTCGGGGGTAATTCACCCCTCCACTTT
NA	TRBJ1-1	TRBV19	NA	CASSMTAFTEAFF	TGTGCCAGTAGTATGACAGCCTTCACTGAAGCCTTCTTT
NA	TRBJ1-5	TRBV25-1	NA	CASSPGDGRPQHF	TGTGCCAGCAGTCCAGGGGACGGAAGGCCCCAGCATTTT
TRBD1	TRBJ1-2	TRBV9	NA	CASSGGGANYGYTF	TGTGCCAGCAGCGGAGGGGGCGCTAACTATGGCTACACCTTC
TRBD1	TRBJ1-1	TRBV30	NA	CAWTGGNTEAFF	TGTGCCTGGACAGGGGGGAACACTGAAGCTTTCTTT
NA	TRBJ1-5	TRBV9	many	CASSVRQDQPQHF	TGTGCCAGCAGCGTACGACAGGATCAGCCCCAGCATTTT
NA	TRBJ2-3	TRBV28	NA	CASSFRRLEPNTQYF	TGTGCCAGCAGTTTCCGAAGGCTGGAGCCAAATACGCAGTATTTT
TRBD1	TRBJ1-1	TRBV29-1	NA	CSVDPKTGGTEAFF	TGCAGCGTTGACCCTAAAACAGGGGGCACTGAAGCTTTCTTT
TRBD2	TRBJ2-3	TRBV25-1	NA	CASSEGRDTDTQYF	TGTGCCAGCAGTGAAGGGAGGGATACAGATACGCAGTATTTT
TRBD2	TRBJ2-2	TRBV2	many	CASSGREVMGGELFF	TGTGCCAGCAGTGGACGGGAGGTGATGGGCGGGGAGCTGTTTTTT
TRBD2	TRBJ2-1	TRBV11-2	many	CASSFSGSSYNEQFF	TGTGCCAGCAGCTTTAGCGGGAGTTCCTACAATGAGCAGTTCTTC
NA	TRBJ1-2	TRBV30	NA	CAWRSGEGGYTF	TGTGCCTGGAGGAGCGGGGAGGGAGGCTACACCTTC
TRBD1	TRBJ2-3	TRBV9	few	CASSGQGRTDTQYF	TGTGCCAGCAGCGGACAGGGCCGAACAGATACGCAGTATTTT
NA	TRBJ1-1	TRBV29-1	NA	CSWRSGLNIEAFF	TGCAGCTGGAGGTCCGGATTGAACATTGAAGCTTTCTTT
NA	TRBJ2-1	TRBV25-1	many	CASSESAHGTQFF	TGTGCCAGCAGTGAATCCGCACACGGAACGCAGTTCTTC
NA	TRBJ2-1	TRBV7-9	NA	CASSFESNEQFF	TGTGCCAGCAGCTTTGAAAGTAATGAGCAGTTCTTC
TRBD2	TRBJ2-2	TRBV11-1	many	CASSFGTSGALNTGELFF	TGTGCCAGCAGCTTCGGGACTAGCGGGGCACTAAACACCGGGGAGCTGTTTTTT
TRBD2	TRBJ2-5	TRBV20-1	NA	CSARPLPASGLQETQYF	TGCAGTGCTAGGCCCCTGCCCGCTAGCGGACTACAAGAGACCCAGTACTTC
NA	TRBJ2-7	TRBV19	many	CASREDRDWGYEQYF	TGTGCCAGTAGGGAAGACCGGGACTGGGGCTACGAGCAGTACTTC